These T cell receptor beta chains were read from a single sample in a study of blood T cell repertoires in COVID-19. TCRdb's table, derived via immunoSEQ multiplex PCR, lists solely in-frame clones and lacks some. Of 65,000 to 90,000 clones listed, 65% to 85% were seen once; the top ten hold 4.8%. Input material: peripheral blood. The receptors were gathered from a woman aged 80 or over with active or convalescent COVID-19. Each CDR3 is given with its conserved first and last residue. A D gene is named only where the DNA matches it firmly. Clone size is not always given. Where it is, it says once, few, many or a class for expanded clones.

J gene,D gene,V gene,clone size,CDR3 DNA,CDR3 protein
TRBJ2-1,NA,TRBV6-2/TRBV6-3,NA,TGTGCCAGCAGTTCAACCTACAATGAGCAGTTCTTC,CASSSTYNEQFF
TRBJ1-4,NA,TRBV7-8,few,TGTGCCAGCAGCTTAAACAGGGTCGGGACTAATGAAAAACTGTTTTTT,CASSLNRVGTNEKLFF
TRBJ2-2,NA,TRBV6-2/TRBV6-3,few,TGTGCCAGCAGTTACGGCCGCGGGACCAGAGTTGGGGAGCTGTTTTTT,CASSYGRGTRVGELFF
TRBJ1-4,TRBD1,TRBV12-3/TRBV12-4,NA,TGTGCCAGCAGGGACAGGGAAAAACTGTTTTTT,CASRDREKLFF
TRBJ1-3,NA,TRBV27,NA,TGTGCCAGCAGTCGAACATCAGGCACCGGTGGAAACACCATATATTTT,CASSRTSGTGGNTIYF
TRBJ1-6,TRBD1,TRBV7-9,NA,TGTGCCAGCAGCTACGACAGGGGGCAGTCACCCCTCCACTTT,CASSYDRGQSPLHF
TRBJ1-2,NA,TRBV7-8,few,TGTGCCAGCAGCTTATTCCGCTATGGCTACACCTTC,CASSLFRYGYTF
TRBJ2-7,TRBD2,TRBV30,NA,TGTGCCTGGAGGAGGTCGGGGGGGCCCTACGAGCAGTACTTC,CAWRRSGGPYEQYF
TRBJ1-2,NA,TRBV21-1,few,TGTGCCAGCAGCACCTGCAAAAGGGGGCACTATGGCTACACCTTC,CASSTCKRGHYGYTF
TRBJ2-3,NA,TRBV19,few,TGTGCCAGTAGTCAGAGGAGTAGCACAGATACGCAGTATTTT,CASSQRSSTDTQYF
TRBJ1-5,TRBD1,TRBV6-2/TRBV6-3,NA,TGTGCCAGCAGCCCTTATGGGGGACAGGGGCAGGGACAGCCCCAGCATTTT,CASSPYGGQGQGQPQHF
TRBJ2-1,TRBD2,TRBV2,NA,TGTGCCAGCAGTGAAGCGTCTAGCGGGAGGGTACCCGAGCAGTTCTTC,CASSEASSGRVPEQFF
TRBJ2-2,TRBD1,TRBV15,NA,TGTGCCACCAGCAGAGATTTGAGGGGACAGGGGACCGGGGAGCTGTTTTTT,CATSRDLRGQGTGELFF
TRBJ1-2,NA,TRBV28,once,TGTGCCAGCAGTTTACCTCAGGGTGGCTATGGCTACACCTTC,CASSLPQGGYGYTF
TRBJ1-2,NA,TRBV12-2,few,TGTGCAAGTCGCTTAGTTGCCGGGAGGAATAACTATGGCTACACCTTC,CASRLVAGRNNYGYTF
TRBJ2-3,TRBD2,TRBV25-1,NA,TGTGCCAGCAGTGACCCCAGGGCAGCGGGGGTGTACACAGATACGCAGTATTTT,CASSDPRAAGVYTDTQYF
TRBJ2-2,NA,TRBV28,once,TGTGCCAGCAGGCCCCTATTAAACACCGGGGAGCTGTTTTTT,CASRPLLNTGELFF
TRBJ2-2,NA,TRBV5-1,NA,TGCGCCAGCAGCTTGGCAGGGTTGAACACCGGGGAGCTGTTTTTT,CASSLAGLNTGELFF
TRBJ1-3,NA,TRBV28,NA,TGTGCCAGCAGTTCGGGGGGCAGTCGTGAAAACACCATATATTTT,CASSSGGSRENTIYF
TRBJ1-2,NA,TRBV28,NA,TGTGCCAGCAGTTGGTTAGATGGCTACACCTTC,CASSWLDGYTF
TRBJ2-7,TRBD1,TRBV19,few,TGTGCCAGTAGTATCCGGACAGGGGTATACGAGCAGTACTTC,CASSIRTGVYEQYF
TRBJ2-7,NA,TRBV4-2,NA,TGTGCCAGCAGCCAAGAAGTAGGACTGACCTACGAGCAGTACTTC,CASSQEVGLTYEQYF
TRBJ2-7,TRBD2,TRBV5-5,NA,TGTGCCAGCAGCTTAGTGGGGACAAGCGGGAGCAGGAGTCTCTACGAGCAGTACTTC,CASSLVGTSGSRSLYEQYF
TRBJ2-1,TRBD1,TRBV29-1,NA,TGCAGCCACCATGGGGGGAGGATAGGGACAGGGGAATGGGGTGAGCAGTTCTTC,CSHHGGRIGTGEWGEQFF
TRBJ2-3,TRBD2,TRBV12-5,NA,TGTGCTAGTGGTTCTGGTACTAGCGCAAGCACAGATACGCAGTATTTT,CASGSGTSASTDTQYF
TRBJ2-5,NA,TRBV7-9,NA,TGTGCCAGGTCCCCCGGCTCCGGGGAGACCCAGTACTTC,CARSPGSGETQYF
TRBJ1-2,TRBD1,TRBV9,NA,TGTGCCAGCAGCGCTCAGAGACAGGGGGGCAACTATGGCTACACCTTC,CASSAQRQGGNYGYTF
TRBJ1-4,NA,TRBV5-1,NA,TGCGCCAGCAGCTTGTTTTCAGGGGAGAGCCGGGAAAAACTGTTTTTT,CASSLFSGESREKLFF
TRBJ1-2,NA,TRBV28,NA,TGTGCCAGCAGTTTATCAGGGCGGGGTGGCTACACCTTC,CASSLSGRGGYTF